The sequence of this TCR beta chain was determined in a study of blood T cell repertoires in COVID-19. The CDR3 is 13 residues long. Germline assignment: CDR1 LNHDA and CDR2 SQIVND (reference sequence). Trimming took off 7 bases at V and 7 bases at J, with 16 bases between the two ends. Method: immunoSEQ multiplex PCR; TCRdb's copy keeps in-frame clones and lacks some. The sample includes roughly 200,000 clones, about 87% of them seen just once. The gene calls are TRBV19 and TRBJ1-2, with D possibly being TRBD1 (6 bases). The origin of this receptor is a woman in her 30s who had recovered from COVID-19. Source material: PBMCs or T cells enriched from blood (not recorded which). The CDR3 sequence: CASKQGADPGYTF. CDR3 coding DNA: TGTGCCAGTAAACAGGGCGCTGACCCTGGCTACACCTTC.